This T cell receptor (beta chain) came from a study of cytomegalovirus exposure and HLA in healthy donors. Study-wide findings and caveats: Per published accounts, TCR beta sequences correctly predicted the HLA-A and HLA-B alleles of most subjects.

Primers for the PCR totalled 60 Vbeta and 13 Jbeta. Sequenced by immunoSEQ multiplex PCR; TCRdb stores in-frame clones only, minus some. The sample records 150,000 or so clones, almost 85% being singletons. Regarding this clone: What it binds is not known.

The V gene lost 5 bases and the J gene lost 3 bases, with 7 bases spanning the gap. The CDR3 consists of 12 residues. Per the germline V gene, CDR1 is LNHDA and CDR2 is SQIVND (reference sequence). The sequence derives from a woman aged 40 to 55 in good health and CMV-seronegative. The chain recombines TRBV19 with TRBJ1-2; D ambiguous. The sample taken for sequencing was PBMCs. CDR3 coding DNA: TGTGCCAGTAGTTGGGGAGACTATGGCTACACCTTC. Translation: CASSWGDYGYTF.